The clone carrying this T cell receptor (beta chain) was detected many times. Its target is unknown. The CDR3 regions of TCR beta were amplified from RNA transcripts. HTBI primers were used for first-round RT-PCR of the TCR CDR3. Each CDR3 protein gets one entry after TCRdb re-called the multiplex PCR reads with MiXCR. The sample carries some 300,000 distinct CDR3 sequences, about 13% recorded once. These data belong to a study of T cells in Graves' hyperthyroidism and ophthalmopathy. Study results and caveats: Clonotypes that were expanded in thyroid above 0.001 mostly appeared in blood too.

V lost 3 bases and J lost 1, with 10 bases in between. The CDR3 runs to 15 residues. Germline CDR1 reads KGHSH; CDR2 reads LQKENI. Together with thyroid ultrasound, orbital computed tomography, serum thyroxine and TRAb, clinical symptoms were used for diagnoses. PBMCs came from around 9.7 ml fresh peripheral blood. V gene TRBV18 combines with J gene TRBJ2-1; unclear D gene. The receptor comes from a woman aged 40 to 50 with Graves' hyperthyroidism. The sample was blood. CDR3 sequence reads: CASSPGMGSYNEQFF. CDR3 nucleotides: TGTGCCAGCTCACCGGGGATGGGGTCCTACAATGAGCAGTTCTTC.